This T cell receptor beta chain was profiled in a study of Graves' ophthalmopathy and Graves' hyperthyroidism. TCR beta CDR3 amplification used RNA transcripts. The first round was an RT-PCR with HTBI primers, and the second round was a multiplex PCR. TCRdb processed the multiplex PCR reads anew with MiXCR; each CDR3 protein has one entry. The sample has 500,000 to 600,000 distinct CDR3 sequences, just under 40% seen once. The ends lost 4 bases at V and 9 bases at J; junction bases unmatched: 11. CDR1 and CDR2 from the germline V gene are MNHGY and SAAAGT. CDR3 size: 16 residues. Many counts were recorded for this clonotype.

The rearrangement links TRBV6-8 to TRBJ1-6; 8 nucleotides align to TRBD1. The origin of this receptor is an adult man with Graves' hyperthyroidism. Sequences were obtained from peripheral blood or thyroid tissue (not recorded which). The CDR3 sequence: CASSSRLGQGCSPLHF. The CDR3 DNA reads as TGTGCCAGCAGTTCCAGGTTAGGACAGGGATGTTCACCCCTCCACTTT.